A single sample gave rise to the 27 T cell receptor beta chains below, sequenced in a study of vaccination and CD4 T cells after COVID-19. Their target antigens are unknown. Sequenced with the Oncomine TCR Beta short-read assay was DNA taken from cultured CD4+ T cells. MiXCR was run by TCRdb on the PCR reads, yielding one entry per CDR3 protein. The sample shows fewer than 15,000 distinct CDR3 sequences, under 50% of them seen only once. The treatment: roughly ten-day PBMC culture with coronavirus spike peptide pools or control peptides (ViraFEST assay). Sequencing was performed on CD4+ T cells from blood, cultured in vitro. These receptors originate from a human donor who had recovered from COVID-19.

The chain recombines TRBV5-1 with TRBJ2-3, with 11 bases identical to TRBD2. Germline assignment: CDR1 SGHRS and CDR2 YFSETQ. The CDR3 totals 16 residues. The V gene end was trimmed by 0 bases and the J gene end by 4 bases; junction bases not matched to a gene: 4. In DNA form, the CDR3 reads TGCGCCAGCAGCTTGGGAGGGACTAGCGGCTCAGATACGCAGTATTTT. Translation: CASSLGGTSGSDTQYF.

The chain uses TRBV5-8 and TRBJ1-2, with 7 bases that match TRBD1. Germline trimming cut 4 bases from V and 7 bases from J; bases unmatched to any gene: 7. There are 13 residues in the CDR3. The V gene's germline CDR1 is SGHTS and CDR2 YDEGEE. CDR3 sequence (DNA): TGTGCCAGCAGCGACCGGGACAGTAGTGGCTACACCTTC. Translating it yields CASSDRDSSGYTF.

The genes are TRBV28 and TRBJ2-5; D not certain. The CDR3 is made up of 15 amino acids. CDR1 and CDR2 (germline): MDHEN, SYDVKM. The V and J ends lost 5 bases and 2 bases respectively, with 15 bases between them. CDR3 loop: CASSRFRPEQETQYF. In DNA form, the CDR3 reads TGTGCCAGCAGTAGGTTTAGGCCGGAACAAGAGACCCAGTACTTC.

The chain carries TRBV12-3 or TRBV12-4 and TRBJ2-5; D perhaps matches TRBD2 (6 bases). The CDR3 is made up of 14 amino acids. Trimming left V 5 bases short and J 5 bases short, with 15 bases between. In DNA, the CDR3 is TGTGCCAGCAGTCCGCGGACCGCGGGGGAGACCCAGTACTTC. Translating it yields CASSPRTAGETQYF.

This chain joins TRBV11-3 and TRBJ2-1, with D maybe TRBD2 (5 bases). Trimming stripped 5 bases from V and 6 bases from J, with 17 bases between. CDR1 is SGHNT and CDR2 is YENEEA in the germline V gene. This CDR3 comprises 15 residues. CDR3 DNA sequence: TGTGCCAGCAGCCCGAGGTTAGCGACGCTCAATGAGCAGTTCTTC. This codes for CASSPRLATLNEQFF.

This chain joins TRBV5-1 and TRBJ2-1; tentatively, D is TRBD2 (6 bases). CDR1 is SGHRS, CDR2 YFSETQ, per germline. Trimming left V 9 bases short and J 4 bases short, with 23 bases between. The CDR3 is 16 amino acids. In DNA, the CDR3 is TGCGCCACCTCCCCCGGGGGTTCTCCACCTTACAATGAGCAGTTCTTC. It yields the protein CATSPGGSPPYNEQFF.

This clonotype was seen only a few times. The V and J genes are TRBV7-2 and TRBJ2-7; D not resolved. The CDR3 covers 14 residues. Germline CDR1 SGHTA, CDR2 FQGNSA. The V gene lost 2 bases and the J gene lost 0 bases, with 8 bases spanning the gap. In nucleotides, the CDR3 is TGTGCCAGCAGCTTACAGTACTCCTCCTACGAGCAGTACTTC. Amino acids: CASSLQYSSYEQYF.

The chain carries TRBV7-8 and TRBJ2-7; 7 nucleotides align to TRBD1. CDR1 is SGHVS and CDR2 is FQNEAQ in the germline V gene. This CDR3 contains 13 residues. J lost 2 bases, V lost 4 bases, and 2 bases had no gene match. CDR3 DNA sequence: TGTGCCAGCAGCTACCAGGGGGCCTACGAGCAGTACTTC. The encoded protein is CASSYQGAYEQYF.

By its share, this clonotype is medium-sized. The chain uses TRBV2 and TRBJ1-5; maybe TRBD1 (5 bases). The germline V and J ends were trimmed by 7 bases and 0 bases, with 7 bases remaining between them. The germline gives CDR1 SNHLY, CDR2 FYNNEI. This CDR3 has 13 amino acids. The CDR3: CASNGGSNQPQHF. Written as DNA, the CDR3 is TGTGCCAGCAATGGGGGTAGCAATCAGCCCCAGCATTTT.

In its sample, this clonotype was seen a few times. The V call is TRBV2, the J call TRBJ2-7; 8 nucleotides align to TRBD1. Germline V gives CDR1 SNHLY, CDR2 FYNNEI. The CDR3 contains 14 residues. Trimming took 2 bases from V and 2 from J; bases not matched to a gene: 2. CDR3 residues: CASSELRGPYEQYF. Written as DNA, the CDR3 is TGTGCCAGCAGTGAACTCAGGGGGCCCTACGAGCAGTACTTC.

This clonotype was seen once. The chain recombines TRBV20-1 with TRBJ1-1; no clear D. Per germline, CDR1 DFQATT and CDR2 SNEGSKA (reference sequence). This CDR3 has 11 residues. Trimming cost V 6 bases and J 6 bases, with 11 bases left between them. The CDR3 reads CSARVRAEAFF. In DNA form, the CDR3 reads TGCAGTGCGCGAGTGAGGGCTGAAGCTTTCTTT.

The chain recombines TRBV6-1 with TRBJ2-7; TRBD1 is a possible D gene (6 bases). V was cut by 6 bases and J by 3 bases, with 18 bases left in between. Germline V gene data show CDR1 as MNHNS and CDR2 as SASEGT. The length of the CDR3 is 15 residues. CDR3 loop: CASSPDRPGGYEQYF. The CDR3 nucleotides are TGTGCCAGCAGCCCCGACAGGCCAGGAGGCTACGAGCAGTACTTC.

The CDR3, as DNA: TGTGCCACCGGACTCGGGCGGTCCCGGACCCAGTACTTC. Translation gives CATGLGRSRTQYF. V is TRBV15 and J is TRBJ2-5, with D perhaps matching TRBD2 (5 bases). Germline values: CDR1 LNHNV, CDR2 YYDKDF (reference sequence). The germline V and J ends were trimmed by 8 bases and 7 bases, with 17 bases remaining between them. This CDR3 has 13 amino acids.

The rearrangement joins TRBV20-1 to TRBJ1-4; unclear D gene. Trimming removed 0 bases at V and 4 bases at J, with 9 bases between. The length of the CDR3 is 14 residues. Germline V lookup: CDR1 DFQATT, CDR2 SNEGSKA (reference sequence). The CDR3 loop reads CSARDITSNEKLFF. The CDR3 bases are TGCAGTGCTAGAGATATAACAAGTAATGAAAAACTGTTTTTT.

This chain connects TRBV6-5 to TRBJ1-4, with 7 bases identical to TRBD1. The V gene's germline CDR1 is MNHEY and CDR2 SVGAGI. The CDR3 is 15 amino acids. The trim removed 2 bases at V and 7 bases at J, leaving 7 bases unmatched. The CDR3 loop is CASSYRTGAGEKLFF. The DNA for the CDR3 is TGTGCCAGCAGTTACAGGACAGGCGCGGGTGAAAAACTGTTTTTT.

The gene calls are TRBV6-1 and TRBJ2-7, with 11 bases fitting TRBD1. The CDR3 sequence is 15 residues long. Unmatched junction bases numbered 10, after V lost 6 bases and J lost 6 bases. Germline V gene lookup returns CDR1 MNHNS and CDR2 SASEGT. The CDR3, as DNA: TGTGCCAGCAGGAATGGACAGGGGGCGTTTGGCGAGCAGTACTTC. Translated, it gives CASRNGQGAFGEQYF.

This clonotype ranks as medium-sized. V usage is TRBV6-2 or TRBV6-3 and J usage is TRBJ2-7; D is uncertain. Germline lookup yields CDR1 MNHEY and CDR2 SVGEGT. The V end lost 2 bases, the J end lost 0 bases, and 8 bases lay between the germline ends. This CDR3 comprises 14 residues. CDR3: CASSYRATSYEQYF. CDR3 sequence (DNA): TGTGCCAGCAGTTACCGTGCCACCTCCTACGAGCAGTACTTC.

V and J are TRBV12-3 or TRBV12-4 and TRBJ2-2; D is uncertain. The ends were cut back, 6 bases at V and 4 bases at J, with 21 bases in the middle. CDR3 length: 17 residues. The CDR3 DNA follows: TGTGCCAGCAGCTGGGCCCCCAACCCCGACACCACCGGGGAGCTGTTTTTT. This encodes CASSWAPNPDTTGELFF.

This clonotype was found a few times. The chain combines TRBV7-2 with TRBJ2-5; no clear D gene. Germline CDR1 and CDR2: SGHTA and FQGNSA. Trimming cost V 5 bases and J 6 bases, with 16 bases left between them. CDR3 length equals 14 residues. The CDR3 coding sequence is TGTGCCAGCAGCCCCTCGTGGGGTAAAAAGACCCAGTACTTC. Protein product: CASSPSWGKKTQYF.

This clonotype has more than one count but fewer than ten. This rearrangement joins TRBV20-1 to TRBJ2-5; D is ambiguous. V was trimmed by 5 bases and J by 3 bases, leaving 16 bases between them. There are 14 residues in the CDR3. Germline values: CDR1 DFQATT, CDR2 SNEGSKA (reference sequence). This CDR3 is CSAEFYAPKETQYF. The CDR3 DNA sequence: TGCAGTGCTGAGTTCTATGCCCCTAAAGAGACCCAGTACTTC.

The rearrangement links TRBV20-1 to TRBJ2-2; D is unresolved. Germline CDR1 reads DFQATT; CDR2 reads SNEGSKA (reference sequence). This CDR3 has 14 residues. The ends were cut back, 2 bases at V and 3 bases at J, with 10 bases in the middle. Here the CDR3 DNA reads TGCAGTGCTAGAAAGAGGACGGACACCGGGGAGCTGTTTTTT. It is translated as CSARKRTDTGELFF.

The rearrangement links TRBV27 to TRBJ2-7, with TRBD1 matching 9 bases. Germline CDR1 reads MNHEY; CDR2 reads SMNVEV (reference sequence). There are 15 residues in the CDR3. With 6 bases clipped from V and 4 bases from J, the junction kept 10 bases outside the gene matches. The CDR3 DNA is TGTGCCAGCAGCCGAACTAGGACAGGGGTATACGAGCAGTACTTC. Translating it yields CASSRTRTGVYEQYF.

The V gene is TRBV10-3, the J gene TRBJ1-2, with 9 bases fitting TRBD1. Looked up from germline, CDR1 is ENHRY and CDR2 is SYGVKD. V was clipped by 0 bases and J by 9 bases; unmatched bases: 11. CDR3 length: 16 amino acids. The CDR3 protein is CAISESTGGTGSSYTF. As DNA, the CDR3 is TGTGCCATCAGTGAGTCGACGGGGGGGACAGGGTCTAGCTACACCTTC.

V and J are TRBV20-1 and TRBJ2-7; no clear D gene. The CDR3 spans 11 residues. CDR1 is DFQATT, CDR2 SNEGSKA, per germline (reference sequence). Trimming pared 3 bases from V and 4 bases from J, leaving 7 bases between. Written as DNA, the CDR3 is TGCAGTGCTAGTAACGGGTACGAGCAGTACTTC. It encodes CSASNGYEQYF.

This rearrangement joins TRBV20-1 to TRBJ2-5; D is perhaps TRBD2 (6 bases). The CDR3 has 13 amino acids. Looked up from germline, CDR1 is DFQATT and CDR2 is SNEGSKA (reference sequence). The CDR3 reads CNLRQPRGETQYF. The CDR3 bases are TGCAACCTTAGGCAGCCGCGGGGAGAGACCCAGTACTTC.

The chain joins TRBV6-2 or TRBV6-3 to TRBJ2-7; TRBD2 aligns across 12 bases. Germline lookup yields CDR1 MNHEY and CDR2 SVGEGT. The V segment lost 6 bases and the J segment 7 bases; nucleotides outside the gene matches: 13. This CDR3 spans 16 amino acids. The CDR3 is CASREASGRGSREQYF. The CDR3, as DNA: TGTGCCAGCAGGGAGGCTAGCGGGAGGGGATCGAGAGAGCAGTACTTC.

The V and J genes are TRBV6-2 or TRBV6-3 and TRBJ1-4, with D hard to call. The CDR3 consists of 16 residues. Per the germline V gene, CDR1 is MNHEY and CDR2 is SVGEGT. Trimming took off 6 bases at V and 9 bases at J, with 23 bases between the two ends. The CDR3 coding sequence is TGTGCCAGCAGACCCTATCTTATGGACGTCAGGAAAAAACTGTTTTTT. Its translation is CASRPYLMDVRKKLFF.